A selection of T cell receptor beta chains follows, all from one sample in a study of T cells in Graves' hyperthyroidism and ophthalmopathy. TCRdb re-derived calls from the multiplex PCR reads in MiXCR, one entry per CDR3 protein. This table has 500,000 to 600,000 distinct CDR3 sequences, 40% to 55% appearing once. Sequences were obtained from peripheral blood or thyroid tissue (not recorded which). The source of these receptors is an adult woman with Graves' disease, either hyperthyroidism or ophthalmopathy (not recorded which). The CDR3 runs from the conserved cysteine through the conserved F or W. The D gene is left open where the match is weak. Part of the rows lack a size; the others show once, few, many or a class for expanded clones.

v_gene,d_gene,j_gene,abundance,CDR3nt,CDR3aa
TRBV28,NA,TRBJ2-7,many,TGTGCCAGCAGCCCCGGGACCGAGCGGAACGAGCAGTACTTC,CASSPGTERNEQYF
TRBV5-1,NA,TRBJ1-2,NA,TGTGCCAGCAGTGAAAGTTTTATGAACTATGGCTACACCTTC,CASSESFMNYGYTF
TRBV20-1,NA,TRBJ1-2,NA,TGCAGTGCTGGCGGCGCTAGCTACACCTTC,CSAGGASYTF
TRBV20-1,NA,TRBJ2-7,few,TGCAGTGCTAGGGAGAGGGGCCAGGGGTTGGGCGAGCAGTACTTC,CSARERGQGLGEQYF
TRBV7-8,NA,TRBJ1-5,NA,TGTGCCAGCAGCTTAACGTCCAATGGGAATCAGCCCCAGCATTTT,CASSLTSNGNQPQHF
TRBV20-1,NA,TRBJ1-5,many,TGCAGTGCTTTAGATCAGCCCCAGCATTTT,CSALDQPQHF
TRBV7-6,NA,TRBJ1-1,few,TGTGCCAGCAGCTCCTCCACAGTCGCCCCTGAAGCTTTCTTT,CASSSSTVAPEAFF
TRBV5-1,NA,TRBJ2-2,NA,TGCGCCAGCAGCGAATACTCCTTCACCGGGGAGCTGTTTTTT,CASSEYSFTGELFF
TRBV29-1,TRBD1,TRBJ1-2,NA,TGCAGCGTTGGAACAGGGGGCAGGGACTATGGCTACACCTTC,CSVGTGGRDYGYTF
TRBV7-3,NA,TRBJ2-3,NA,TGTGCCAGCAGCATCGGAGGGGCAGATACGCAGTATTTT,CASSIGGADTQYF
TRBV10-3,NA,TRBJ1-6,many,TGTGCCATTAGCCGGGACACTCAACTCGGCCTCCACTTT,CAISRDTQLGLHF
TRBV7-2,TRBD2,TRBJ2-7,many,TGTGCCAGCAGCTTAGCAGTGGGAGGGCCCTACGAGCAGTACTTC,CASSLAVGGPYEQYF
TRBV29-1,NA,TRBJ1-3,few,TGCAGCGTTGCCGCTCTAAGCTCTGGAAACACCATATATTTT,CSVAALSSGNTIYF
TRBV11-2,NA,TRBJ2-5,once,TGTGCCAGCAGCACCCCGCAGGGCGTGGAGACCCAGTACTTC,CASSTPQGVETQYF
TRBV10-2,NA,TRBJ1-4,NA,TGCGCCAGCAGGAAGACGGAGAACACTGAAAAACTGTTTTTT,CASRKTENTEKLFF
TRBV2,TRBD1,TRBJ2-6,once,TGTGCCAGCAGTCCCTACAGGGGGCGGGCCGTCCTGACTTTC,CASSPYRGRAVLTF
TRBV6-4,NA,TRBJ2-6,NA,TGTGCCAGCAGTGAATCGGCAGGAGCCTACGTCCTGACTTTC,CASSESAGAYVLTF
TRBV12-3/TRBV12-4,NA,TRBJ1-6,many,TGTGCCAGCCGCGGTTATCCCAATTCACCCCTCCACTTT,CASRGYPNSPLHF
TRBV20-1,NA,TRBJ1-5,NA,TGCAGTGCCCCCAGGGGATGGAATCAGCCCCAGCATTTT,CSAPRGWNQPQHF
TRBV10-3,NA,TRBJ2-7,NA,TGTGCCATCAGTGTTCAGGGATTCGAGCAGTACTTC,CAISVQGFEQYF
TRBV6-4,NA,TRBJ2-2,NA,TGTGCCAGCAGTGACGGCACTGTCGGGGAGCTGTTTTTT,CASSDGTVGELFF
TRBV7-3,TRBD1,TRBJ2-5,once,TGTGCCAGCAGGAAAACCGGGACAGGGCGGGAAGAGACCCAGTACTTC,CASRKTGTGREETQYF
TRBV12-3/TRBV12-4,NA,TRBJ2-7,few,TGTGCCAGCAGTTTAAGGGACGGAGTATACGAGCAGTACTTC,CASSLRDGVYEQYF
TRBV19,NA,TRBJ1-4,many,TGTGCCAGTAGTCTAGACAGTAACGATGAAAAACTGTTTTTT,CASSLDSNDEKLFF
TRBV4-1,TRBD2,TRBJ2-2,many,TGCGCCAGCAGCCGCCAACTAGCGGGAGCTAGCACCGGGGAGCTGTTTTTT,CASSRQLAGASTGELFF
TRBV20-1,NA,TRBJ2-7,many,TGCAGTGCTAGTAACCAGCTCACAGGAGAAACTGCTGAGCAGTACTTC,CSASNQLTGETAEQYF
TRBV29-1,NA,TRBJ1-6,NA,TGCAGCGTTGGCTTGGGGGTGGGCTCACCCCTCCACTTT,CSVGLGVGSPLHF
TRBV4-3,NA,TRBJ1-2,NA,TGCGCCAGCAGCCAAGTGGGATCTAGGGGAACGCGTGGCTACACCTTC,CASSQVGSRGTRGYTF
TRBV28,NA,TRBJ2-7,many,TGTGCCAGCAGTTACGGTGGCTCCTACGAGCAGTACTTC,CASSYGGSYEQYF
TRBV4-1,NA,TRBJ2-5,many,TGTGCCAGCAGCCAAGATCGGGAGACCCAGTACTTC,CASSQDRETQYF
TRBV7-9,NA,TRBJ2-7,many,TGTGCCAGCCGGCTAGGGGGGAGCTACGAGCAGTACTTC,CASRLGGSYEQYF
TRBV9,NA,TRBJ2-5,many,TGTGCCAGCAGCGTAGACCTAGCACAAAAAGAGACCCAGTACTTC,CASSVDLAQKETQYF
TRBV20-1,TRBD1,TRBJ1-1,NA,TGCAGTGCTAGAGATCTCATGACAGGGAGGACAGCTTTCTTT,CSARDLMTGRTAFF
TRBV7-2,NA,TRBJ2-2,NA,TGTGCCAGCAGCTTAGTGGTCCCCACCGGGGAGCTGTTTTTT,CASSLVVPTGELFF